A single sample gave rise to the 21 T cell receptor beta chains below, sequenced in a study of regulatory T cells in long-lasting Graves disease. The time point denotes: newly diagnosed GD, antithyroid drugs for less than 3 months. Extracted PBMC RNA gave rise to the TCR library. Through Arm-PCR of CDR3 regions and iRepertoire HTBI primers, TCR beta libraries were built. TCRdb recomputed calls from the multiplex PCR reads with MiXCR, one row per CDR3 protein. The table lists some 220,000 distinct CDR3 sequences, approximately 18% of them singletons. The data were also submitted as part of a second study, on T cells in Graves' hyperthyroidism and ophthalmopathy.

Here the sequenced sample was peripheral blood mononuclear cells (PBMCs), taken at new diagnosis, from a patient treated with antithyroid drugs. Every receptor here comes from a woman under 40 with Graves disease.

The chain has TRBV20-1 and TRBJ1-2; 9 bases fit TRBD1. CDR1 is DFQATT and CDR2 is SNEGSKA in the germline V gene (reference sequence). With 6 bases clipped from V and 8 bases from J, the junction kept 7 bases outside the gene matches. This CDR3 region has 12 residues. DNA for the CDR3: TGCAGTGCCACGGACAGGGGAAGCGGCTACACCTTC. This sequence encodes CSATDRGSGYTF.

Many counts were recorded for this clonotype. The V and J genes are TRBV20-1 and TRBJ2-7; a possible D gene is TRBD2 (6 bases). V was clipped by 3 bases and J by 3 bases, with 21 bases between them. Per the germline V gene, CDR1 is DFQATT and CDR2 is SNEGSKA (reference sequence). The CDR3 runs 16 residues. The DNA for the CDR3 is TGCAGTGCTAGTTCCATGTTGAGCGGGCAAAACTACGAGCAGTACTTC. Its protein product is CSASSMLSGQNYEQYF.

This clonotype was observed at least ten times. The chain has TRBV3-1 and TRBJ2-5, with TRBD2 matching over 7 bases. This CDR3 has 15 residues. Germline values: CDR1 LGHDT, CDR2 YNNKEL (reference sequence). The junction had 6 bases not matched to a gene; V was cut back by 1 base and J by 4 bases. This CDR3 is CASSQAGGTIETQYF. As DNA, the CDR3 is TGTGCCAGCAGCCAAGCGGGAGGCACGATAGAGACCCAGTACTTC.

This clonotype was counted at least ten times. The rearrangement uses TRBV14 and TRBJ1-2, with D perhaps TRBD1 (5 bases). Germline CDR1 and CDR2: SGHDN and FVKESK. V was clipped by 0 bases and J by 6 bases, with 14 bases between them. This CDR3 is 15 amino acids long. The chain's CDR3 is CASSQDRRVGNGYTF. CDR3 nucleotides: TGTGCCAGCAGCCAAGATCGCAGGGTGGGGAATGGCTACACCTTC. The complete variable domain, with remaining parts taken from reference TRBV14 and TRBJ1-2, reads EAGVTQFPSHSVIEKGQTVTLRCDPISGHDNLYWYRRVMGKEIKFLLHFVKESKQDESGMPNNRFLAERTGGTYSTLKVQPAELEDSGVYFCASSQDRRVGNGYTFGSGTRLTVV.

The gene calls are TRBV20-1 and TRBJ2-1; D is possibly TRBD1 (6 bases). Germline V gene data show CDR1 as DFQATT and CDR2 as SNEGSKA (reference sequence). V was cut by 3 bases and J by 6 bases, with 12 bases left in between. The CDR3 contains 13 residues. The CDR3 is CSARQGLGNEQFF. CDR3 in DNA: TGCAGTGCTAGGCAGGGGCTGGGCAATGAGCAGTTCTTC.

Concerning this clonotype: A far bigger clonotype differs at one base, so this is likely a read error. The gene calls are TRBV2 and TRBJ2-5; the D is unclear. This CDR3 contains 12 residues. Germline-derived CDR1 and CDR2 are SNHLY and FYNNEI. The CDR3 DNA follows: TGTGCCAGCAGCCAAGAAGTGGAGACCCAGTGCTTC. Residues: CASSQEVETQCF.

Details on this clonotype: A far bigger clonotype differs at one base, so this is likely a read error. The CDR3 spells CASSHDPDRMNTEALF. The CDR3 DNA sequence: TGTGCCAGCAGTCACGACCCGGACAGAATGAACACTGAAGCTCTCTTT. The chain joins TRBV28 to TRBJ1-1; weak D call: TRBD1 (6 bases). Germline CDR1 is MDHEN and CDR2 is SYDVKM. The CDR3 spans 16 residues.

This clonotype was counted at least ten times. The V and J genes are TRBV5-5 and TRBJ1-5; D call uncertain. Trimming shortened V by 4 bases and J by 0 bases, and 14 bases separated the two germline ends. Germline V gives CDR1 SGHKS, CDR2 YYEKEE (reference sequence). CDR3 size: 16 residues. The CDR3 DNA reads TGTGCCAGCAGCCCCCTTCAAGGATATAGCAATCAGCCCCAGCATTTT. This translates into CASSPLQGYSNQPQHF.

This clonotype was picked up many times. The chain recombines TRBV6-4 with TRBJ1-1; D unclear. The V end lost 4 bases, the J end lost 4 bases, and 10 bases lay between the germline ends. The CDR3 loop spans 13 amino acids. Germline V gives CDR1 MRHNA, CDR2 SNTAGT. CDR3 bases: TGTGCCAGCAGTGTTGAAGTCGGCACTGAAGCTTTCTTT. It codes for CASSVEVGTEAFF.

Ten or more counts support this clonotype. The chain links TRBV11-2 to TRBJ1-2; no definite D call. V gave up 6 bases and J gave up 3 bases, with 11 bases separating them. Germline V gene data show CDR1 as SGHAT and CDR2 as FQNNGV. The CDR3 has 13 amino acids. The CDR3 reads CASSLQGYYGYTF. CDR3 sequence (DNA): TGTGCCAGCAGTTTACAAGGGTACTATGGCTACACCTTC.

A note on this clonotype: A far larger clone is off by one base, so a read error is likely. The chain uses TRBV27 and TRBJ2-5, with 8 bases aligning to TRBD2. The DNA end is more similar to TRBJ2-1, so the J call may be wrong. Per germline, CDR1 MNHEY and CDR2 SMNVEV (reference sequence). The CDR3 is 15 residues long. The chain's CDR3 is CASSWVSGTCNEQFF. For the CDR3, the DNA is TGTGCCAGCAGTTGGGTTAGCGGGACCTGCAATGAGCAGTTCTTC.

CDR3 region: CATSDYLAGSTDTQYF. Written as DNA, the CDR3 is TGTGCCACCAGTGACTACCTAGCGGGGAGCACAGATACGCAGTATTTT. This chain joins TRBV24-1 and TRBJ2-3, with TRBD2 identical over 9 bases. The CDR3 runs 16 residues. Trimming took 4 bases from V and 0 from J; bases not matched to a gene: 4. The V gene's germline CDR1 is KGHDR and CDR2 SFDVKD.

This clonotype was seen repeatedly, ten times or more. This chain links TRBV3-1 with TRBJ2-7; 7 bases fit TRBD1. Per germline, CDR1 LGHDT and CDR2 YNNKEL (reference sequence). V lost 1 base to trimming and J lost 7 bases; unmatched junction nucleotides: 10. This CDR3 has 15 amino acids. CDR3 coding DNA: TGTGCCAGCAGCCAAGGTGGGCAGGGGGTTAGAGAGCAGTACTTC. It encodes CASSQGGQGVREQYF.

This clonotype was counted at least ten times. The chain carries TRBV30 and TRBJ2-7, with 9 positions matching TRBD2. CDR1 and CDR2 (germline): GTSNPN, SVGIG (reference sequence). This CDR3 contains 14 residues. Trimming cost V 4 bases and J 4 bases; bases outside gene matches: 8. CDR3 DNA: TGTGCCTGGAAGAGTGGCGGACTAGCGTACGAGCAGTACTTC. Translation gives CAWKSGGLAYEQYF.

This clonotype was seen many times. The chain links TRBV6-1 to TRBJ1-5; 8 nucleotides match TRBD1. Germline CDR1 reads MNHNS; CDR2 reads SASEGT. CDR3 size: 14 residues. V was pared by 7 bases and J by 5 bases, with 7 bases of the junction left unmatched. In DNA form, the CDR3 reads TGTGCCAGCACCCCGACAGGGGTGTATCAGCCCCAGCATTTT. Encoded protein: CASTPTGVYQPQHF.

This chain's CDR3 is CASSLSGSTYNSPLHF. The CDR3 DNA follows: TGTGCCAGCAGCTTATCGGGCAGCACTTATAATTCACCCCTCCACTTT. The rearrangement links TRBV11-2 to TRBJ1-6; the D is unclear. This CDR3 has 16 residues. The germline CDR1 and CDR2 sequences are SGHAT and FQNNGV. V was cut by 2 bases and J by 4 bases, with 12 bases left in between.

Remarks on this clonotype: Possible read error: a much larger clone is one base away. The chain carries TRBV4-1 and TRBJ1-4; weak D call: TRBD1 (6 bases). Germline CDR1 and CDR2: MGHRA and YSYEKL. The CDR3 has 15 residues. The CDR3 DNA follows: TGCGCCAGCAGCTTTTTACAGGGTGGTGACGAAAAACTGGTTTTT. Residues: CASSFLQGGDEKLVF.

This clonotype showed up just a few times. The chain links TRBV10-2 to TRBJ2-7; D may be TRBD1 or TRBD2 (5 bases each). The germline V gene encodes CDR1 WSHSY and CDR2 SAAADI. The CDR3 consists of 14 residues. V lost 6 bases and J 4 bases, leaving 16 bases between the germline ends. The CDR3: CASRLDVGQYEQYF. The CDR3 coding sequence is TGCGCCAGCAGACTAGACGTGGGGCAATACGAGCAGTACTTC.

This clonotype was picked up many times. The genes are TRBV29-1 and TRBJ2-5; D assignment may be TRBD1 or TRBD2 (5 bases each). From germline, CDR1 is SQVTM and CDR2 ANQGSEA. Trimming cost V 6 bases and J 2 bases, with 16 bases left between them. The length of the CDR3 is 14 residues. The CDR3 nucleotides read TGCAGCGTACCCCTCGAGGGACCTCAAGAGACCCAGTACTTC. Translated: CSVPLEGPQETQYF. Based on the CDR3 plus reference TRBV29-1 and TRBJ2-5, the full variable domain is SAVISQKPSRDICQRGTSLTIQCQVDSQVTMMFWYRQQPGQSLTLIATANQGSEATYESGFVIDKFPISRPNLTFSTLTVSNMSPEDSSIYLCSVPLEGPQETQYFGPGTRLLVL.

This clonotype was recorded at least ten times. The genes are TRBV6-1 and TRBJ1-4; D is possibly TRBD1 (5 bases). The germline V gene has CDR1 MNHNS and CDR2 SASEGT. V lost 3 bases, J lost 12 bases, and 17 bases lay in between. This CDR3 spans 14 amino acids. CDR3 bases: TGTGCCAGCAGTGATAGGACACGGGCCGAGGAACTGTTTTTT. Amino acids: CASSDRTRAEELFF.

This clonotype was found many times. The rearrangement joins TRBV28 to TRBJ1-1, with 7 bases aligning to TRBD1. CDR1 is MDHEN and CDR2 is SYDVKM in the germline V gene. With V trimmed by 6 bases and J by 6 bases, 10 bases remained unmatched. The CDR3 sequence is 14 residues long. DNA of the CDR3: TGTGCCAGCAGCTTAGACAGGGCGGGTTCTGAAGCTTTCTTT. The encoded protein is CASSLDRAGSEAFF.